This is a list of T cell receptor beta chains from one sample in a study of blood T cells in healthy people across ages. TCRdb reprocessed the 5' RACE reads via MiXCR and lists one record per CDR3 protein. The sample shows under 1,000,000 distinct CDR3 sequences, around 45% of them seen only once. Sample: blood. Receptors were obtained from a man older than 75 in good health. CDR3s include the opening cysteine and the closing phenylalanine or tryptophan. The order of the fields is V gene, D gene, J gene, clone size, CDR3 DNA, CDR3 protein. The D gene is left open where the match is weak. Not every row has a clone size; where given, it reads once, few, many or a size class.

v_call: TRBV7-2
d_call: .
j_call: TRBJ1-2
clone_size: .
cdr3_nt: TGTGCCAGCAGCTTAGTGGAGGGTGGCTATGGCTACACCTTC
cdr3_aa: CASSLVEGGYGYTF

v_call: TRBV10-3
d_call: TRBD2
j_call: TRBJ2-7
clone_size: few
cdr3_nt: TGTGCCATCAGTGGACGACACATCCAGTCCGTAGCGGGGCCCTACGAGCAGTACTTC
cdr3_aa: CAISGRHIQSVAGPYEQYF

v_call: TRBV28
d_call: .
j_call: TRBJ1-1
clone_size: .
cdr3_nt: TGTGCCAGCAGGGATGGAATCGGAGGCACTGAAGCTTTCTTT
cdr3_aa: CASRDGIGGTEAFF

v_call: TRBV29-1
d_call: .
j_call: TRBJ2-7
clone_size: few
cdr3_nt: TGCAGCGTTCAAACAGGGGGGGGGACCCTCTACGAGCAGTACTTC
cdr3_aa: CSVQTGGGTLYEQYF

v_call: TRBV12-3/TRBV12-4
d_call: TRBD1
j_call: TRBJ2-7
clone_size: .
cdr3_nt: TGTGCCAGCACCAGGGACAGGGGTATTTACAATGAGCAGTACTTC
cdr3_aa: CASTRDRGIYNEQYF

v_call: TRBV28
d_call: .
j_call: TRBJ2-7
clone_size: .
cdr3_nt: TGTACCAGCAGTTACCCCGGTGACAGTGGGGATGAGCAGTACTTC
cdr3_aa: CTSSYPGDSGDEQYF

v_call: TRBV6-5
d_call: .
j_call: TRBJ1-5
clone_size: .
cdr3_nt: TGTGCCAGCAGTTACTCACTGGATAGCAATCAGCCCCAGCATTTT
cdr3_aa: CASSYSLDSNQPQHF

v_call: TRBV2
d_call: TRBD1
j_call: TRBJ1-2
clone_size: .
cdr3_nt: TGTGCCAGCCTAGGGACAGGAAACTATGGCTACACCTTC
cdr3_aa: CASLGTGNYGYTF

v_call: TRBV7-2
d_call: .
j_call: TRBJ1-4
clone_size: few
cdr3_nt: TGTGCCAGCAGCTTGGCCGGACTTGCAACTAATGAAAAACTGTTTTTT
cdr3_aa: CASSLAGLATNEKLFF

v_call: TRBV7-8
d_call: TRBD2
j_call: TRBJ2-1
clone_size: few
cdr3_nt: TGTGCCAGCAGCGTCCTAGCGGACCTAAACAATGAGCAGTTCTTC
cdr3_aa: CASSVLADLNNEQFF